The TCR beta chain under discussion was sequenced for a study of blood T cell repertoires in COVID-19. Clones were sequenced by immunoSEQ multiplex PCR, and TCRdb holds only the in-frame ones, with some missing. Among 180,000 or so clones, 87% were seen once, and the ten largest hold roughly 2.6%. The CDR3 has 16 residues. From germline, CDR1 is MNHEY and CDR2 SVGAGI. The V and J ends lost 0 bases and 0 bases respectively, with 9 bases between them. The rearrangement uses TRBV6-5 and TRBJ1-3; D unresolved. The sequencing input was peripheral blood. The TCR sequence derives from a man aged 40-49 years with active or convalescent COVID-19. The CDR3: CASSYSRASSGNTIYF. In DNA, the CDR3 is TGTGCCAGCAGTTACTCGAGGGCAAGCTCTGGAAACACCATATATTTT.